The 29 T cell receptor beta chains in this list originate from one sample, sequenced in a study of tumor-infiltrating lymphocytes in localized non-small cell lung cancer. Here immunoSEQ multiplex PCR was the method, and the copy in TCRdb shows in-frame clones only, minus some. The sample comprises 15,000 to 20,000 clones, roughly three quarters of which are singletons, and 4% to 5% rests with the top ten. Sequencing used lung tumor tissue. The source of these receptors is a human donor with non-small cell lung cancer.

For the CDR3, the DNA is TGCGCCAGCAGCCAGGGACTAGCGGGAGGGTCTGGGGCCAACGTCCTGACTTTC. It codes for CASSQGLAGGSGANVLTF. The rearrangement uses TRBV4-3 and TRBJ2-6, with 16 positions matching TRBD2. Germline values: CDR1 LGHNA, CDR2 YSLEER. Trimming at V came to 3 bases and at J to 1 base, leaving 0 bases not matched to a gene. This CDR3 region has 18 residues.

This clone was observed a few times. The junction shows a germline mismatch at one end, possibly a read error. This chain links TRBV27 with TRBJ2-1; possibly TRBD2 for D (6 bases). CDR1 is MNHEY and CDR2 is SMNVEV in the germline V gene (reference sequence). The CDR3 sequence is 14 residues long. The chain's CDR3 is CASTYGDSHNEQFF. Here the CDR3 DNA reads TGTGCCAGCACTTATGGGGACTCCCACAATGAGCAGTTCTTC.

This clone is a singleton in its sample. V is TRBV27 and J is TRBJ1-2; D call uncertain. The CDR3 runs 13 residues. The germline V and J ends were trimmed by 5 bases and 4 bases, with 11 bases remaining between them. CDR1 is MNHEY and CDR2 is SMNVEV in the germline V gene (reference sequence). The CDR3 here is CASSPSTLYGYTF. CDR3 DNA: TGTGCCAGCAGTCCCAGCACTCTCTATGGCTACACCTTC.

The chain is built from TRBV10-1 and TRBJ2-3; 15 nucleotides line up with TRBD2. After removal of 6 bases from V and 1 base from J, the junction contained 2 bases not matched to a gene. Germline V gene data show CDR1 as WNHNN and CDR2 as SYGVQD (reference sequence). The CDR3 runs 16 residues. The CDR3 bases are TGCGCCAGCAGAGGACTAGCGGGGGGGGGCACAGATACGCAGTATTTT. It is translated as CASRGLAGGGTDTQYF.

The chain joins TRBV29-1 to TRBJ1-5, with D unresolved. This CDR3 contains 15 residues. CDR1 and CDR2 from the germline V gene are SQVTM and ANQGSEA. The V gene lost 2 bases and the J gene lost 0 bases, with 11 bases spanning the gap. DNA of the CDR3: TGCAGCGTTGAAACAGTCTCGCATAGCAATCAGCCCCAGCATTTT. It yields the protein CSVETVSHSNQPQHF.

The CDR3 sequence: CASIKRDSGNTIYF. The CDR3 nucleotides are TGTGCCAGCATTAAAAGGGACTCTGGAAACACCATATATTTT. This rearrangement joins TRBV6-6 to TRBJ1-3; D call uncertain. V was clipped by 7 bases and J by 0 bases, with 10 bases between them. Germline loops: CDR1 MNHNY, CDR2 SVGAGI (reference sequence). The CDR3 has 14 amino acids.

The chain joins TRBV15 to TRBJ1-2; the D is unclear. V was clipped by 0 bases and J by 2 bases, with 10 bases between them. The CDR3 length is 15 residues. Looked up from germline, CDR1 is LNHNV and CDR2 is YYDKDF (reference sequence). The CDR3, as DNA: TGTGCCACCAGCAGAGAGGGTGGGGAAAACTATGGCTACACCTTC. It is translated as CATSREGGENYGYTF.

Written as DNA, the CDR3 is TGCAGCGTCCTAAAGGTAGACAGGGGGTCAGGCCTGAACACTGAAGCTTTCTTT. Translation: CSVLKVDRGSGLNTEAFF. The gene calls are TRBV29-1 and TRBJ1-1; 9 bases are shared with TRBD1. J gave up 0 bases and V 6 bases, and 17 bases lay outside the gene matches. The CDR3 runs 18 residues. The germline V gene encodes CDR1 SQVTM and CDR2 ANQGSEA.

The chain joins TRBV7-9 to TRBJ1-1; tentative D call: TRBD1 (5 bases). Per the germline V gene, CDR1 is SEHNR and CDR2 is FQNEAQ (reference sequence). CDR3 size: 15 residues. V was pared by 4 bases and J by 0 bases, with 12 bases between. The CDR3 coding sequence is TGTGCCAGCAGCTCTCATGACAGACTGAACACTGAAGCTTTCTTT. Protein: CASSSHDRLNTEAFF. Based on the CDR3 plus reference TRBV7-9 and TRBJ1-1, the full variable domain is DTGVSQNPRHKITKRGQNVTFRCDPISEHNRLYWYRQTLGQGPEFLTYFQNEAQLEKSRLLSDRFSAERPKGSFSTLEIQRTEQGDSAMYLCASSSHDRLNTEAFFGQGTRLTVV.

This CDR3 reads CASSPSTDTQYF. CDR3 nucleotide sequence: TGTGCCAGCAGCCCCAGCACAGATACGCAGTATTTT. The chain joins TRBV7-2 to TRBJ2-3, with D unclear. CDR1 is SGHTA, CDR2 FQGNSA, per germline. This CDR3 is built from 12 residues. Trimming pared 5 bases from V and 0 bases from J, leaving 3 bases between.

The DNA of the CDR3 is TGTGCCAGTAGTATCCGTCCCGGGACAGGGAATGGCTACACCTTC. It encodes CASSIRPGTGNGYTF. This chain uses TRBV19 with TRBJ1-2; 9 bases are shared with TRBD1. After removal of 3 bases from V and 6 bases from J, the junction contained 8 bases not matched to a gene. Germline CDR1 LNHDA, CDR2 SQIVND (reference sequence). The CDR3 length is 15 residues. Full variable domain (missing parts from reference TRBV19 and TRBJ1-2): DGGITQSPKYLFRKEGQNVTLSCEQNLNHDAMYWYRQDPGQGLRLIYYSQIVNDFQKGDIAEGYSVSREKKESFPLTVTSAQKNPTAFYLCASSIRPGTGNGYTFGSGTRLTVV.

The chain employs TRBV5-6 and TRBJ1-1; 8 bases line up with TRBD1. V lost 4 bases to trimming and J lost 4 bases; unmatched junction nucleotides: 12. The CDR3 spans 16 residues. Germline loops: CDR1 SGHDT, CDR2 YYEEEE. This chain's CDR3 is CASSRDRRPSGTEAFF. CDR3 bases: TGTGCCAGCAGCCGGGACAGGCGCCCCTCAGGCACTGAAGCTTTCTTT.

CDR3 sequence reads: CASSPGEKSYEQYF. As DNA, the CDR3 is TGTGCCAGCAGTCCCGGAGAGAAATCCTACGAGCAGTACTTC. V is TRBV27 and J is TRBJ2-7, with D uncertain. The CDR3 sequence is 14 residues long. Trimming shortened V by 5 bases and J by 1 base, and 12 bases separated the two germline ends. Germline values: CDR1 MNHEY, CDR2 SMNVEV (reference sequence).

V is TRBV19 and J is TRBJ1-2; 9 positions match TRBD1. Looked up from germline, CDR1 is LNHDA and CDR2 is SQIVND (reference sequence). Unmatched junction bases numbered 12, after V lost 5 bases and J lost 8 bases. This CDR3 has 15 residues. CDR3 in DNA: TGTGCCAGTAGTTCATTATCCGGGACAGGGAACGGCTACACCTTC. Protein sequence: CASSSLSGTGNGYTF.

This clone was detected only a few times. The rearrangement joins TRBV23-1 to TRBJ1-1, with 7 nucleotides matching TRBD1. TRBV23-1 is placed among ORFs of uncertain function. J gave up 6 bases and V 10 bases, and 8 bases lay outside the gene matches. The CDR3 runs 12 residues. In DNA form, the CDR3 reads TGCGCCACCCTAACCGGGACAGCTGAAGCTTTCTTT. Protein: CATLTGTAEAFF.

V usage is TRBV18 and J usage is TRBJ2-1, with unresolved D. Germline assignment: CDR1 KGHSH and CDR2 LQKENI. V gave up 7 bases and J gave up 2 bases, with 9 bases separating them. The CDR3 runs to 13 residues. CDR3 sequence reads: CASLASTYNEQFF. In DNA, the CDR3 is TGTGCCAGCTTGGCGAGTACCTACAATGAGCAGTTCTTC.

The chain links TRBV7-9 to TRBJ1-4; perhaps TRBD1 as D (6 bases). Germline CDR1 reads SEHNR; CDR2 reads FQNEAQ (reference sequence). V was pared by 8 bases and J by 0 bases, with 13 bases between. The CDR3 totals 15 residues. The CDR3 sequence: CASEGRGTTNEKLFF. The CDR3 DNA is TGTGCCAGCGAAGGCAGGGGTACAACTAATGAAAAACTGTTTTTT.

J is TRBJ2-5 and V is TRBV6-1; tentative D call: TRBD2 (7 bases). This CDR3 region has 14 residues. V lost 2 bases and J lost 3, with 10 bases in between. Germline V CDR1 and CDR2: MNHNS, SASEGT. The CDR3 loop is CASSEQGTKETQYF. Written as DNA, the CDR3 is TGTGCCAGCAGTGAACAGGGGACTAAAGAGACCCAGTACTTC.

The genes are TRBV5-1 and TRBJ1-2, with D perhaps matching TRBD1 (5 bases). The CDR3 length is 16 residues. V lost 2 bases, J lost 5 bases, and 19 bases lay in between. Germline assignment: CDR1 SGHRS and CDR2 YFSETQ. The CDR3 nucleotides are TGCGCCAGCAGCTTACCGACAGTAAAAAAGGAATATGGCTACACCTTC. Translated, it gives CASSLPTVKKEYGYTF.

The rearrangement uses TRBV28 and TRBJ1-4; no clear D gene. The CDR3 totals 15 residues. The V and J ends lost 2 bases and 6 bases respectively, with 13 bases between them. Per the germline V gene, CDR1 is MDHEN and CDR2 is SYDVKM. The CDR3 spells CASSLRRTSYEKLFF. CDR3 DNA sequence: TGTGCCAGCAGTTTAAGAAGGACCTCCTATGAAAAACTGTTTTTT.

The V call is TRBV9, the J call TRBJ2-3; no firm D call. V lost 5 bases, J lost 2 bases, and 12 bases lay in between. This CDR3 region has 14 residues. The germline gives CDR1 SGDLS, CDR2 YYNGEE. CDR3 bases: TGTGCCAGCAGTGTATCAGATCCCACAGATACGCAGTATTTT. Its protein is CASSVSDPTDTQYF.

The chain has TRBV5-5 and TRBJ2-7; D perhaps matches TRBD2 (6 bases). The germline V and J ends were trimmed by 6 bases and 7 bases, with 23 bases remaining between them. The length of the CDR3 is 15 residues. CDR1 is SGHKS, CDR2 YYEKEE, per germline (reference sequence). CDR3 nucleotides: TGTGCCAGCACCCTTCGCCTGGGACTCTCAAAGGAGCAGTACTTC. Residues: CASTLRLGLSKEQYF.

This clone is a singleton in its sample. The chain joins TRBV29-1 to TRBJ2-1, with unresolved D. Germline V CDR1 and CDR2: SQVTM, ANQGSEA. Trimming stripped 4 bases from V and 3 bases from J, with 4 bases between. CDR3 length: 11 amino acids. The CDR3 DNA sequence: TGCAGCGTTGTGCTCTACAATGAGCAGTTCTTC. Residues: CSVVLYNEQFF.

This chain connects TRBV5-6 to TRBJ2-5; D unclear. This CDR3 is built from 13 residues. The germline gives CDR1 SGHDT, CDR2 YYEEEE. Between the trimmed V and J ends, which lost 0 bases and 6 bases, there was a span of 9 bases. CDR3 bases: TGTGCCAGCAGCTTGGGAACATCGAAGACCCAGTACTTC. Its translation is CASSLGTSKTQYF.

This chain uses TRBV5-6 with TRBJ2-1; D gene unclear. CDR1 SGHDT and CDR2 YYEEEE come from the germline V gene. Trimming removed 0 bases at V and 5 bases at J, with 6 bases between. The CDR3 runs 13 residues. CDR3 sequence reads: CASSLGWNNEQFF. As DNA, the CDR3 is TGTGCCAGCAGCTTGGGTTGGAACAATGAGCAGTTCTTC.

The genes are TRBV7-2 and TRBJ2-3; D gene uncertain. V was clipped by 7 bases and J by 2 bases, with 10 bases between them. Looked up from germline, CDR1 is SGHTA and CDR2 is FQGNSA. The CDR3 loop spans 13 amino acids. In nucleotides, the CDR3 is TGTGCCAGCATGGGCTTGGTCACAGATACGCAGTATTTT. This encodes CASMGLVTDTQYF. Combining the CDR3 with reference TRBV7-2 and TRBJ2-3 gives the whole variable domain GAGVSQSPSNKVTEKGKDVELRCDPISGHTALYWYRQSLGQGLEFLIYFQGNSAPDKSGLPSDRFSAERTGGSVSTLTIQRTQQEDSAVYLCASMGLVTDTQYFGPGTRLTVL.

About this clone itself: The same CDR3 can be traced to other DNA sequences in this sample. The chain couples TRBV27 to TRBJ1-5; possible D gene TRBD1, 5 bases. Germline V gene sequence: CDR1 MNHEY, CDR2 SMNVEV (reference sequence). V gave up 6 bases and J gave up 5 bases, with 14 bases separating them. This CDR3 has 14 residues. The CDR3 DNA follows: TGTGCCAGCAGGAGGGGCTCGGAGGATCAGCCCCAGCATTTT. Translated: CASRRGSEDQPQHF.

The chain couples TRBV21-1 to TRBJ2-1. TRBV21-1 is a pseudogene locus. The CDR3 extends over 12 amino acids. The CDR3 DNA is TGTGCCAGCAGCAACTGGACCCATGCTCGGTTCTTC. Translation: CASSNWTHARFF.

The chain links TRBV27 to TRBJ2-2; no definite D call. The CDR3 has 14 amino acids. Germline V gene sequence: CDR1 MNHEY, CDR2 SMNVEV (reference sequence). Trimming pared 5 bases from V and 4 bases from J, leaving 11 bases between. The CDR3, as DNA: TGTGCCAGCAGTATGACTCGGCCCACCGGGGAGCTGTTTTTT. It specifies CASSMTRPTGELFF.